Listed here is a single TCR beta chain. With 3 bases clipped from V and 4 bases from J, the junction kept 6 bases outside the gene matches. This CDR3 has 14 amino acids. Germline assignment: CDR1 ENHRY and CDR2 SYGVKD. The sample belongs to a study of OX40 agonist ivuxolimab in advanced cancers. Study summary: The patients received agonistic anti-OX40 (CD134) antibody ivuxolimab. Dosing consisted of intravenous ivuxolimab at 0.01 to 10 mg/kg every 2 weeks. Three patients responded partially, comprising one with hepatocellular carcinoma and two with cutaneous melanoma.

Sequenced by immunoSEQ multiplex PCR; TCRdb stores in-frame clones only, minus some. The sample yields approximately 77,000 clones, 84% seen once. Samples of blood were obtained at baseline, on cycle 4 day 1, and on cycle 7 day 1. Sequencing used CD4+ or CD8+ T cells sorted from blood, obtained in a trial of the OX40 agonist ivuxolimab. This sequence was found in an adult with an advanced solid tumor such as melanoma, head and neck, liver or kidney cancer. The rearrangement uses TRBV10-3 and TRBJ2-7; 7 bases fit TRBD1. The CDR3 protein is CAISDGRGKYEQYF. The DNA of the CDR3 is TGTGCCATCAGTGATGGCAGGGGGAAGTACGAGCAGTACTTC.